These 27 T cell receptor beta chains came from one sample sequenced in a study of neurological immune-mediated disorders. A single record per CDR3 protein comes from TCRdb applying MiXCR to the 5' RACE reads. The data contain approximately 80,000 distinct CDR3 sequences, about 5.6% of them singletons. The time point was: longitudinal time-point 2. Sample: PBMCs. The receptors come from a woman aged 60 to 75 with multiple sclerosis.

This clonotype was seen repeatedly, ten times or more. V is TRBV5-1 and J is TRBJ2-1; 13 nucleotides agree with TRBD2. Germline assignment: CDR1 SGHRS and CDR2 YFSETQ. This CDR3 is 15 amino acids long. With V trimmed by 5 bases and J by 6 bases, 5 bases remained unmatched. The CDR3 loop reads CASRQLAGGVNEQFF. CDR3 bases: TGCGCCAGCAGGCAACTAGCGGGGGGGGTCAATGAGCAGTTCTTC.

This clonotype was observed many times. The CDR3 region has the DNA TGTGCCAGCAGCACCCCGCCACTTGGGGCCAACGTCCTGACTTTC. This translates into CASSTPPLGANVLTF. The chain recombines TRBV7-8 with TRBJ2-6, with D unresolved. The CDR3 is made up of 15 amino acids. V lost 5 bases and J 3 bases, leaving 11 bases between the germline ends. Germline loops: CDR1 SGHVS, CDR2 FQNEAQ.

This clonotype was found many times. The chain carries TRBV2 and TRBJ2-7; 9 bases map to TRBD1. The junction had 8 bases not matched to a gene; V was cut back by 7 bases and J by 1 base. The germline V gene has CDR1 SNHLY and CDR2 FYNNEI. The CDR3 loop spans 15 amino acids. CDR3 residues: CASKPGQGPSYEQYF. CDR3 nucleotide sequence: TGTGCCAGCAAACCGGGACAGGGCCCTTCCTACGAGCAGTACTTC.

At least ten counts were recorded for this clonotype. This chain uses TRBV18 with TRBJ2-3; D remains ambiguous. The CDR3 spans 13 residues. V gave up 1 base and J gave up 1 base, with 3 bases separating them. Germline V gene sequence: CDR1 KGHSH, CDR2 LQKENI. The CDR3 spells CASSPRRTDTQYF. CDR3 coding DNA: TGTGCCAGCTCACCACGCCGCACAGATACGCAGTATTTT.

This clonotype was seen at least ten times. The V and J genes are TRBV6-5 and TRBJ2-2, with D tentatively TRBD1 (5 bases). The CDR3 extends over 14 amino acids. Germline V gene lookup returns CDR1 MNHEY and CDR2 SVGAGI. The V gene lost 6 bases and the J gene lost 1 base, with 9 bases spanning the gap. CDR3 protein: CASREDRNTGELFF. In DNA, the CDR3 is TGTGCCAGCAGGGAAGACAGGAACACCGGGGAGCTGTTTTTT.

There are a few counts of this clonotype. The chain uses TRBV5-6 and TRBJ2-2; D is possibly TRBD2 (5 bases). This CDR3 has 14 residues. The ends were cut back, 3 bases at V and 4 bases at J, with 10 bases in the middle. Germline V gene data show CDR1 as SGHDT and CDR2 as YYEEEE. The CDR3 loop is CASSYVGGTGELFF. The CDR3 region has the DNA TGTGCCAGCAGCTATGTAGGAGGCACCGGGGAGCTGTTTTTT.

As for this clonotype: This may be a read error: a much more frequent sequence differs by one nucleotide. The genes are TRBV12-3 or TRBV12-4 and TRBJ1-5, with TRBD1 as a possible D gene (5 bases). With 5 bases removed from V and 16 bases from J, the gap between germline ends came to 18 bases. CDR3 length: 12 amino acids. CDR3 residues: CASSVDRRGNHF. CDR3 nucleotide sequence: TGTGCCAGCAGTGTCGACCGCCGGGGGAATCATTTT.

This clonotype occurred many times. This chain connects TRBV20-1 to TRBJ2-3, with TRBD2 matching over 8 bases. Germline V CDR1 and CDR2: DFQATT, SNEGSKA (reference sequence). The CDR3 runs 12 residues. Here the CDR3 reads CTGGKDADTQYF. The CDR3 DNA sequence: TGCACGGGGGGGAAAGATGCAGATACGCAGTATTTT.

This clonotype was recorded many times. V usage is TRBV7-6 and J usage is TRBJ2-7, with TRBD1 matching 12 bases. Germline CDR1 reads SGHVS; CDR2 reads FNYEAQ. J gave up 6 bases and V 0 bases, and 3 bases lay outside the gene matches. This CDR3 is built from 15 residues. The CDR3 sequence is CASSLAMGQGAEQYF. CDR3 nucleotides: TGTGCCAGCAGCTTAGCCATGGGACAGGGGGCCGAGCAGTACTTC.

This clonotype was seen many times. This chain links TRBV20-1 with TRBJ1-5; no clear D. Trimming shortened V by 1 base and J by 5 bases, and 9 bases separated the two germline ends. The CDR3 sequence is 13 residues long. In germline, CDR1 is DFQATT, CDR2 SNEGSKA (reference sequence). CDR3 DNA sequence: TGCAGTGCTAGAGGGCCGACGGATCAGCCCCAGCATTTT. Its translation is CSARGPTDQPQHF.

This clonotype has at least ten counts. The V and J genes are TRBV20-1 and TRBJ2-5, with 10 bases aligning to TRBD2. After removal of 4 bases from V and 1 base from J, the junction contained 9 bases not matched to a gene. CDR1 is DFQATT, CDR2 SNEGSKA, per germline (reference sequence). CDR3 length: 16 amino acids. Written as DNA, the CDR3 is TGCAGTGCTATTTCATGGGAGCGGGGGGGCCAAGAGACCCAGTACTTC. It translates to CSAISWERGGQETQYF.

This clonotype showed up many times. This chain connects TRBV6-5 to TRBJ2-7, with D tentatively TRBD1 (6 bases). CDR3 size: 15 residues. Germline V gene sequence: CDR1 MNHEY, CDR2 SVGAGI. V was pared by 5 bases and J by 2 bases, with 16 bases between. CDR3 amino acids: CASSNLGGQTYEQYF. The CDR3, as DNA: TGTGCCAGCAGTAACCTGGGCGGACAGACCTACGAGCAGTACTTC.

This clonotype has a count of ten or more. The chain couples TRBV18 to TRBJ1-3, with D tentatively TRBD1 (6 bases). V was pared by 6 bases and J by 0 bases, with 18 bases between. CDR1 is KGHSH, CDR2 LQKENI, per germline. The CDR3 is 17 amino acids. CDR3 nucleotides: TGTGCCAGCTCGCCCCTCCCCGGACAGAGCTCTGGAAACACCATATATTTT. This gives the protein CASSPLPGQSSGNTIYF.

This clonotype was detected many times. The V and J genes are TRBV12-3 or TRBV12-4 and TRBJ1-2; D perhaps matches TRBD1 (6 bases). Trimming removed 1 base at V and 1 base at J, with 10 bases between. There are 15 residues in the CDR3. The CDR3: CASSLGAGDNYGYTF. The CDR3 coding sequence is TGTGCCAGCAGTTTAGGCGCAGGGGATAACTATGGCTACACCTTC.

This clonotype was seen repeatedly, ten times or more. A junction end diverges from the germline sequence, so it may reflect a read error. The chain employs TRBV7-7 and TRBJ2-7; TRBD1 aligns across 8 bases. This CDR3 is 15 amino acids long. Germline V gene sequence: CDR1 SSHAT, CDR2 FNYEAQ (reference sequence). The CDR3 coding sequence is TGTGCTAGCAGCCAGGGGACAGGAAGGGGTGACGAGCAGTACTTC. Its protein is CASSQGTGRGDEQYF.

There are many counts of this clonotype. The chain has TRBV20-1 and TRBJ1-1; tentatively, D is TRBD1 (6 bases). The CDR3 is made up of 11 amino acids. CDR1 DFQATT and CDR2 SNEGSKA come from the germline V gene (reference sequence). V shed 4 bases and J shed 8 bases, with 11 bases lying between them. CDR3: CSAKRQAEAFF. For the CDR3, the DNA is TGCAGTGCTAAAAGACAGGCGGAAGCTTTCTTT.

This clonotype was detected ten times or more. The CDR3 loop is CASRKAAAGNYEQYF. The CDR3 bases are TGTGCCAGCAGGAAAGCGGCGGCAGGAAACTACGAGCAGTACTTC. The chain uses TRBV12-3 or TRBV12-4 and TRBJ2-7, with a weak D call TRBD2 (5 bases). V was shortened by 6 bases and J by 3 bases, with 18 bases between the two germline ends. The CDR3 sequence is 15 residues long.

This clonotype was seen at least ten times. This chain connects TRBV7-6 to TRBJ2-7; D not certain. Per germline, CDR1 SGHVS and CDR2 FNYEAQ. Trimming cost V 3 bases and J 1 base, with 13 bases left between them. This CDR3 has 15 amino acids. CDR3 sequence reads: CASSFSGSGSYEQYF. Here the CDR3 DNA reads TGTGCCAGCAGCTTCTCAGGCTCCGGTTCCTACGAGCAGTACTTC.

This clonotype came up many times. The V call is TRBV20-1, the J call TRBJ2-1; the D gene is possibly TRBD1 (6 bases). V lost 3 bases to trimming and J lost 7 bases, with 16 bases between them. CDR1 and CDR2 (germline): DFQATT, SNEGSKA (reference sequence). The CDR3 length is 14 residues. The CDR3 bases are TGCAGTGCTAGTTACACGCAGGGGTGGAATGAGCAGTTCTTC. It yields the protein CSASYTQGWNEQFF.

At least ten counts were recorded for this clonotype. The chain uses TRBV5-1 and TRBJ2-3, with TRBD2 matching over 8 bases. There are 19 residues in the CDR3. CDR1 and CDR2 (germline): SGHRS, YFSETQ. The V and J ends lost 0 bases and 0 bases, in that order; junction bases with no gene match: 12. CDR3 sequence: CASSLGSSGGVSSTDTQYF. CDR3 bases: TGCGCCAGCAGCTTGGGGTCCAGCGGGGGAGTTTCTAGCACAGATACGCAGTATTTT. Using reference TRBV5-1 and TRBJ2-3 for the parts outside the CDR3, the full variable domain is KAGVTQTPRYLIKTRGQQVTLSCSPISGHRSVSWYQQTPGQGLQFLFEYFSETQRNKGNFPGRFSGRQFSNSRSEMNVSTLELGDSALYLCASSLGSSGGVSSTDTQYFGPGTRLTVL.

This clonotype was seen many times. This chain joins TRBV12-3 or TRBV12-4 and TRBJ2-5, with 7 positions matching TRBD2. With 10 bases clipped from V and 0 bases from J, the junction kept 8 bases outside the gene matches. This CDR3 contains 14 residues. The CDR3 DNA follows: TGTGCCACCCGAGCGGGGTTTAACCAAGAGACCCAGTACTTC. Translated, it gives CATRAGFNQETQYF.

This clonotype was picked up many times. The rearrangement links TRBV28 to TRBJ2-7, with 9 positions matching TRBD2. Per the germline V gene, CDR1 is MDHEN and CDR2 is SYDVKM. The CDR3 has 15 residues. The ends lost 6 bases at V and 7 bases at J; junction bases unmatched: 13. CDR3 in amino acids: CASSTYGTSSREQYF. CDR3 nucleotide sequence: TGTGCCAGCAGCACCTACGGGACTAGCTCTCGGGAGCAGTACTTC.

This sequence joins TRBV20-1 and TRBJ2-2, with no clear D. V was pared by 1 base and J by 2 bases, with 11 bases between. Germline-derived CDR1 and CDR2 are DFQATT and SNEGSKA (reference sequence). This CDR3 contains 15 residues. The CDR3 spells CSARVWSANTGELFF. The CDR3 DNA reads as TGCAGTGCTAGAGTCTGGAGCGCAAACACCGGGGAGCTGTTTTTT.

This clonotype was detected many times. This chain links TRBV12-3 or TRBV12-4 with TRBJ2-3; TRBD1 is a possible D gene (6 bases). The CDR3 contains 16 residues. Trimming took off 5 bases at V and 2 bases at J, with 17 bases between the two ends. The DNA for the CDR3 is TGTGCCAGCAGTCCACAGGGTAGTGCCGTCACAGATACGCAGTATTTT. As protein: CASSPQGSAVTDTQYF.

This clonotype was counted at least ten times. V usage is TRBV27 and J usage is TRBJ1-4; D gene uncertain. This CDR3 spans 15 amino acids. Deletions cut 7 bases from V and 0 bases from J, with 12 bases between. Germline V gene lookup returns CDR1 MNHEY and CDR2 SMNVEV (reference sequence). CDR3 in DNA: TGTGCCAGCAAAGGGTTCGGTGCAACTAATGAAAAACTGTTTTTT. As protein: CASKGFGATNEKLFF.

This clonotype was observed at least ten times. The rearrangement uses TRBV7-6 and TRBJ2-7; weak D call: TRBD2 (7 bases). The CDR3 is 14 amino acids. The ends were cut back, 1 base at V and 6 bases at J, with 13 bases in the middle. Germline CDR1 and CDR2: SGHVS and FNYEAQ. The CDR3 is CASSLGLRGGEQYF. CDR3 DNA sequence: TGTGCCAGCAGCTTAGGTCTGAGGGGGGGCGAGCAGTACTTC.

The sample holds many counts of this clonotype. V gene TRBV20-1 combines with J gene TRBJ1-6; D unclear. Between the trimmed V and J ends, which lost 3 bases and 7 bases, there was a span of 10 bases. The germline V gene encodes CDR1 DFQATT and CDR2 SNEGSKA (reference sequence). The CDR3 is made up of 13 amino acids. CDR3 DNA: TGCAGTGCTAGCGGCCAGGAAAATTCACCCCTCCACTTT. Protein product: CSASGQENSPLHF.